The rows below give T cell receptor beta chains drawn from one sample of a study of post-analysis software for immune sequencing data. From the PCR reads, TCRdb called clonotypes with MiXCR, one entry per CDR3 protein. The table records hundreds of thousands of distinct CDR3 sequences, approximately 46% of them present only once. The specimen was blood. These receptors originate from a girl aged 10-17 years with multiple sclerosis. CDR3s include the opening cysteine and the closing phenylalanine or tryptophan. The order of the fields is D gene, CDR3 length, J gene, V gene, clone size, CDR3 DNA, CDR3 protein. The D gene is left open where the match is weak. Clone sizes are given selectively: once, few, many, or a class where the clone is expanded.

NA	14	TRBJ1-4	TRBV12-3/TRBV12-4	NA	TGTGCCAGCACTATAATTGCAACTAATGAAAAACTGTTTTTT	CASTIIATNEKLFF
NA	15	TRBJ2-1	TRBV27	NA	TGTGCCAGCAGTTTAGTGGCGCCCACGGCCAATGAGCAGTTCTTC	CASSLVAPTANEQFF
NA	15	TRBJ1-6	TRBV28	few	TGTGCCAGCAGGCAGAGGCCGGCGTATAATTCACCCCTCCACTTT	CASRQRPAYNSPLHF
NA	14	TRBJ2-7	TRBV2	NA	TGTGCCAGCAGTGAGTCCAGCTCCTACAATGAGCAGTACTTC	CASSESSSYNEQYF
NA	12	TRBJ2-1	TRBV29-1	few	TGCAGCGTTGAACAAAAATACAATGAGCAGTTCTTC	CSVEQKYNEQFF
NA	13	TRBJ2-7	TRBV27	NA	TGTGCCAGCAGTTTAAACTATTACTACGAGCAGTACTTC	CASSLNYYYEQYF
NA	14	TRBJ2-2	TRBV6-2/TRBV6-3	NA	TGTGCCAGCAGCATAGACAGGAACACCGGGGAGCTGTTTTTT	CASSIDRNTGELFF
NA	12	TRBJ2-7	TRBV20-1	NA	TGCAGTACTCGAGGGAGCAGCTACGAGCAGTACTTC	CSTRGSSYEQYF
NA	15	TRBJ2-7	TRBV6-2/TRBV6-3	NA	TGTGCCAGCAGTTACCTCGAGGCGTTGACCTACGAGCAGTACTTC	CASSYLEALTYEQYF
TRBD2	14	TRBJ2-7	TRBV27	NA	TGTGCCAGCAGTCCCTTCCCGGGGGGCTACGAGCAGTACTTC	CASSPFPGGYEQYF
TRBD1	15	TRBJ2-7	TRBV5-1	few	TGCGCCAGCAGCAGGGCCGGGACAGGGGGCTACGAGCAGTACTTC	CASSRAGTGGYEQYF
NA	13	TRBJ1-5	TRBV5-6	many	TGTGCCAGCAGCTTGCCAGGGGATCAGCCCCAGCATTTT	CASSLPGDQPQHF
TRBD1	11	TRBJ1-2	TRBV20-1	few	TGCAGTGGGACAGGGAACTATGGCTACACCTTC	CSGTGNYGYTF
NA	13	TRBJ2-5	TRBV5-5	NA	TGTGCCGGCAGCGTCGACAGTGGAGCGACCCAGTACTTC	CAGSVDSGATQYF
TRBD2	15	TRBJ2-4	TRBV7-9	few	TGTGCCAGCAGCACCGGGACTAGCTTCCGGAACATTCAGTACTTC	CASSTGTSFRNIQYF
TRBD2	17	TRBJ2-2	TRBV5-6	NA	TGTGCCAGCAGCTTGGCCTGGACTAGCGGAAACACCGGGGAGCGGTTTTTT	CASSLAWTSGNTGERFF
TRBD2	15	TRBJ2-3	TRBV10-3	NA	TGTGCCATCAGTGCTGCGGGAGAGGGCACAGATACGCAGTATTTT	CAISAAGEGTDTQYF
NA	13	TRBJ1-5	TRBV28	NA	TGTGCCAGCGCAGCAGGGCCCAATCAGCCCCAGCATTTT	CASAAGPNQPQHF
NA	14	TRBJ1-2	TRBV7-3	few	TGTGCCAGCAGCTTAGACGGGGGAAGATATGGCTACACCTTC	CASSLDGGRYGYTF
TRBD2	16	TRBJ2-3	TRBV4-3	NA	TGCGCCAGCAGCCAAGGGGTACCTAGCGGGAGGGATACGCAGTATTTT	CASSQGVPSGRDTQYF
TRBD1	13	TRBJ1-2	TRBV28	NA	TGTGCCAGCGGTAAGGACAGGCCTCCTGGCTACACCTTC	CASGKDRPPGYTF
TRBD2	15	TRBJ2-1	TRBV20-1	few	TGCAGTGCTAGAGTCCCCGGGACTAGCAGTCGTGAGCAGTTCTTC	CSARVPGTSSREQFF
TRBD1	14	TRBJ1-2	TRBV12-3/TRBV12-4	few	TGTGCCAGCAGTCCCCATTGGACAGGCTATGGCTACACCTTC	CASSPHWTGYGYTF
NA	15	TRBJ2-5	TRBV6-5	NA	TGTGCCAGCAACAAACAGGGGGGGGAAAGAGAGACCCAGTACTTC	CASNKQGGERETQYF
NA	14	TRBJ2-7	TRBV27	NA	TGTGCCAGCGGACGGGCAGGGAGTACTTACGAGCAGTACTTC	CASGRAGSTYEQYF
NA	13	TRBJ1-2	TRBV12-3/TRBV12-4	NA	TGTGCCAGCAGTTTAGCAGGGCCTCTTGGCTACACCTTC	CASSLAGPLGYTF
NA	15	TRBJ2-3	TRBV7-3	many	TGTGCCAGCAGCCCCCTCGGGCGTAGCACAGATACGCAGTATTTT	CASSPLGRSTDTQYF
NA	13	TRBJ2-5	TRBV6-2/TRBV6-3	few	TGTGCCAGCAGATTACATGGAGAAGAGACCCAGTACTTC	CASRLHGEETQYF
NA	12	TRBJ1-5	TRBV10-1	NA	TGCGCCAGCAGTGAGTCGGATCAGCCCCAGCATTTT	CASSESDQPQHF
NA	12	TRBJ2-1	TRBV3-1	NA	TGTGCCAGCAGCCTACTAAGGGGCGGGCAGTTCTTC	CASSLLRGGQFF
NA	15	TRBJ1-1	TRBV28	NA	TGTGCCAGCAGTCCGTCACACCTCATGAACACTGAAGCTTTCTTT	CASSPSHLMNTEAFF
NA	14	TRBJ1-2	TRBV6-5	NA	TGTGCCAGCAGACCCGGCCGAGGAATCTATGGCCACACCTTC	CASRPGRGIYGHTF
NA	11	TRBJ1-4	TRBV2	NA	TGTGCCAGCAGTGTGGATGAAAAACTGTTTTTT	CASSVDEKLFF
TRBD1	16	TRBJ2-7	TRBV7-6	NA	TGTGCCAGCAGCTTAGTCGTCGGGACAGGAGATCGCGAGCAGTACTTC	CASSLVVGTGDREQYF
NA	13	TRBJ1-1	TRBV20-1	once	TGCAGTGCTAGTGGCAGGCAATACACTGAAGCTTTCTTT	CSASGRQYTEAFF
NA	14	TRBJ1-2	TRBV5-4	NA	TGTGCCAGCAGCCCTGGTGGGACGGCCTATGGCTACACCTTC	CASSPGGTAYGYTF
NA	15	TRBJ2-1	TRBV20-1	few	TGCAGTGCCCAGAGCGGGTCTCCCTCCTACAATGAGCAGTTCTTC	CSAQSGSPSYNEQFF
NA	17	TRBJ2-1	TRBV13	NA	TGTGCCTGCAGCTTAGGTCGAGGGAGTCTCTCCTACAATGAGCAGTTCTTC	CACSLGRGSLSYNEQFF
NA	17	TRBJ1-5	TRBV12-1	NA	TGTGCCAGCAGCTTTTTGCGGGCAGGCGGAATGGATCAGCCCCAGCATTTT	CASSFLRAGGMDQPQHF
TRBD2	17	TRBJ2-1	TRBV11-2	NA	TGTGCCAGCAGCTTAGCGCTAGCGGGGGCCGGGTCCAATGAGCAGTTCTTC	CASSLALAGAGSNEQFF
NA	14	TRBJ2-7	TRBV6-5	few	TGTGCCAGCAGACAACAATCCTTATCCTACGAGCAGTACTTC	CASRQQSLSYEQYF
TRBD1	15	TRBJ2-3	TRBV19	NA	TGTGCCAGTAGTATACCCGGGACAGGGGGCGATACGCAGTATTTT	CASSIPGTGGDTQYF
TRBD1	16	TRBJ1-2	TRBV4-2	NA	TGTGCCAGCAGTCAAGTCGCAGCGGGACAGGGCGATGGCTACACCTTC	CASSQVAAGQGDGYTF
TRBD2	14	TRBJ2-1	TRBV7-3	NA	TGTGCCAGCAGCACAGGGACTAGCGGGGGTGAGCAGTTCTTC	CASSTGTSGGEQFF
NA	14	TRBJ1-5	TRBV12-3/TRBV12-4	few	TGTGCCAGCAGGGAACAGATAAGCAATCAGCCCCAGCATTTT	CASREQISNQPQHF
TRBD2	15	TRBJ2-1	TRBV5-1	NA	TGCGCCAGCACCCTGGCTAGCGGGAGGAACAATGAGCAGTTCTTC	CASTLASGRNNEQFF
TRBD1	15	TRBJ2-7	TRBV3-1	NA	TGTGCCAGCAGCCAACCTCGGGACAGGGCCTACGAGCAGTACTTC	CASSQPRDRAYEQYF
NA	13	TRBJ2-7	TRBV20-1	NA	TGCAGTGCCCTTGCTAAGGGACCCTACGAGCAGTACTTC	CSALAKGPYEQYF
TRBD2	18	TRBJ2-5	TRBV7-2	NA	TGTGCCAGCAGCCAGCGGTATAATGTGGGGGAGGGCCGAGGGACCCAGTACTTC	CASSQRYNVGEGRGTQYF
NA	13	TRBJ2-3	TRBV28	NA	TGTGCTAGCAGCTTAGGAAGGACAGATACGCAGTATTTT	CASSLGRTDTQYF
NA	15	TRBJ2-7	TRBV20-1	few	TGCAGTGCTAGAGTGGGCAGTGCCCGATCCTACGAGCAGTACTTC	CSARVGSARSYEQYF
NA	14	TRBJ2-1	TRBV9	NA	TGTGCCAGCAGCGTAAGTCCAGCGGACAATGAGCAGTTCTTC	CASSVSPADNEQFF
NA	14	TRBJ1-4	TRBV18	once	TGTGCCAGCTCACCACCAGGACCAAATGAAAAACTGTTTTTT	CASSPPGPNEKLFF
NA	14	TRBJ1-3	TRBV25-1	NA	TGTGCCAGCAGTGGGCGAGTCTCTGGAAACACCATATATTTT	CASSGRVSGNTIYF
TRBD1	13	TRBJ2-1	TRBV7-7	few	TGTGCTAGCAGTTCCGACAGGGGAACTGAGCAGTTCTTC	CASSSDRGTEQFF
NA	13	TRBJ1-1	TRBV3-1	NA	TGTGCCAGCGGATGGGCGGGCCACACTGAAGCTTTCTTT	CASGWAGHTEAFF
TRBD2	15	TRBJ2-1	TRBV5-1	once	TGCGCCAGCACCTCCGGGACTAGACACTACAATGAGCAGTTCTTC	CASTSGTRHYNEQFF
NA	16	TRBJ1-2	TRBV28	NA	TGTGCCAGCAGCCTCACTGGAAGGAGGGAGTCGTGGGGCTACACCTTC	CASSLTGRRESWGYTF